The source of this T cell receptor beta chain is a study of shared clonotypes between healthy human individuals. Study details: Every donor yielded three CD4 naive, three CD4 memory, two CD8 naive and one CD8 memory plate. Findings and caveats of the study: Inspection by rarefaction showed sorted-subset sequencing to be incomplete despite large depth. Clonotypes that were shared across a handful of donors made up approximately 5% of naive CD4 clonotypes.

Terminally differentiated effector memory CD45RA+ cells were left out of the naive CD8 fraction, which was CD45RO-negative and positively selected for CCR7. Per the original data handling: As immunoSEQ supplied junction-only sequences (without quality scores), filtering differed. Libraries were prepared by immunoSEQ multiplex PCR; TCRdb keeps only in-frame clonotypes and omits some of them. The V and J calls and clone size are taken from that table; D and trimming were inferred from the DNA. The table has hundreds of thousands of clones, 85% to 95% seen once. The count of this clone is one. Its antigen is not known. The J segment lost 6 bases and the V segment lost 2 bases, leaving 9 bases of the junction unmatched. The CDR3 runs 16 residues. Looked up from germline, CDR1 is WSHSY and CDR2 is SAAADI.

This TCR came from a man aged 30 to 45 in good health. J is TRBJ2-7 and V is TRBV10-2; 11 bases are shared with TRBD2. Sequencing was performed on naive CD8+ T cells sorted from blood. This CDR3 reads CASSETGLAGGGEQYF. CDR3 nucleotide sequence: TGCGCCAGCAGTGAGACCGGTCTAGCGGGAGGAGGCGAGCAGTACTTC.